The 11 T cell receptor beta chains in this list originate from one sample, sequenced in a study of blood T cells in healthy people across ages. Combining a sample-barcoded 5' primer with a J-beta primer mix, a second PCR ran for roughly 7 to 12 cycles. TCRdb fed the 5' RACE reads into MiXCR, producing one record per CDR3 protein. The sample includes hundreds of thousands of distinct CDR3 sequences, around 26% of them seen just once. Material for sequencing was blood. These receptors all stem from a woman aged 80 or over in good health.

The CDR3 reads CASSLHSGGRNTGELFF. CDR3 sequence (DNA): TGTGCCAGCAGTTTACATAGCGGGGGCCGGAACACCGGGGAGCTGTTTTTT. The chain has TRBV12-3 or TRBV12-4 and TRBJ2-2; 9 bases align to TRBD2. The CDR3 is 17 residues long. V shed 2 bases and J 1 base; nucleotides not matched to a gene: 5.

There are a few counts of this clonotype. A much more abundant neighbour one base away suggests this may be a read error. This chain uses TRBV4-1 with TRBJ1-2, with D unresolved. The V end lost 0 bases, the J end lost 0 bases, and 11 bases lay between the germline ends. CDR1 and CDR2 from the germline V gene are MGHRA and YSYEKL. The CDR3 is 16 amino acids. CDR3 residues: CASSQDRARANYGYTF. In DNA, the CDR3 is TGCGCCAGCAGCCAAGACCGGGCACGAGCTAACTATGGCTACACCTTC.

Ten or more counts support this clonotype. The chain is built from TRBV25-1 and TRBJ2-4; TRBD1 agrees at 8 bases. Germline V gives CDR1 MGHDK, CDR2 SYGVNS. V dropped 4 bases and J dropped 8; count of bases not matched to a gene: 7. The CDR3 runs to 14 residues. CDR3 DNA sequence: TGTGCCAGCAGTGCTTCAGGGGGCCTTGACATTCAGTACTTC. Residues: CASSASGGLDIQYF.

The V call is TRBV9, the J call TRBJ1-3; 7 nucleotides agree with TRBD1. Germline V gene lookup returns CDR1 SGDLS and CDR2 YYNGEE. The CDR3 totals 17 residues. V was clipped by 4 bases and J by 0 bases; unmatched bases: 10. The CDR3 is CASSPRDSLNSGNTIYF. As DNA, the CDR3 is TGTGCCAGCAGCCCAAGGGACAGCCTGAACTCTGGAAACACCATATATTTT. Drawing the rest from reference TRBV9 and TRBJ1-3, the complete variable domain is DSGVTQTPKHLITATGQRVTLRCSPRSGDLSVYWYQQSLDQGLQFLIQYYNGEERAKGNILERFSAQQFPDLHSELNLSSLELGDSALYFCASSPRDSLNSGNTIYFGEGSWLTVV.

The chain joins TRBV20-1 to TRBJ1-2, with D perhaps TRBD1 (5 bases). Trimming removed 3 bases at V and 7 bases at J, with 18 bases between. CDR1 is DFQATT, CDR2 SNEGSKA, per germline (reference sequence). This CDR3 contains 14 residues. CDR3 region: CSARIAVQAGGYTF. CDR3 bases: TGCAGTGCTAGGATAGCGGTACAGGCCGGTGGCTACACCTTC.

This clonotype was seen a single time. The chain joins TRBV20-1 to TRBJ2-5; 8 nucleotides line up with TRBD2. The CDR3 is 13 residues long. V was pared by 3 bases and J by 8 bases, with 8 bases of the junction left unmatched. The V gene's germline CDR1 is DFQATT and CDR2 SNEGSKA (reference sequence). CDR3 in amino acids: CSASGGTSPTQYF. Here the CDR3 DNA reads TGCAGTGCTAGCGGGGGGACTAGTCCAACCCAGTACTTC.

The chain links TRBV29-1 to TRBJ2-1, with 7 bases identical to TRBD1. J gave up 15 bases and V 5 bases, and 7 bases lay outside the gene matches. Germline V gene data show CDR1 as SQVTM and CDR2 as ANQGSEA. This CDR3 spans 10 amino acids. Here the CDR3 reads CSVNRGGLFF. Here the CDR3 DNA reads TGCAGCGTTAACAGGGGTGGTCTGTTCTTC.

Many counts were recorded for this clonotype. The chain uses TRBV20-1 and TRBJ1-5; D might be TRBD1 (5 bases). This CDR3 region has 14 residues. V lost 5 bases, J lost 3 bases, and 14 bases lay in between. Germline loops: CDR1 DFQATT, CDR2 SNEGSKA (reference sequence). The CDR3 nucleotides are TGCAGTGCTTACCCGGGGGAGATCAATCAGCCCCAGCATTTT. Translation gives CSAYPGEINQPQHF.

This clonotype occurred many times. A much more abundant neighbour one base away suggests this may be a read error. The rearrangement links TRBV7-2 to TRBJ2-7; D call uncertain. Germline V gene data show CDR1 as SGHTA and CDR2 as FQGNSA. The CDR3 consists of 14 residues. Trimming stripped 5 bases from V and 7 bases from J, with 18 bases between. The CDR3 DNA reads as TGTGCCAGCAGCGTGCTACCTTCAGTCGGTGAGCAGTACTTC. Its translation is CASSVLPSVGEQYF.

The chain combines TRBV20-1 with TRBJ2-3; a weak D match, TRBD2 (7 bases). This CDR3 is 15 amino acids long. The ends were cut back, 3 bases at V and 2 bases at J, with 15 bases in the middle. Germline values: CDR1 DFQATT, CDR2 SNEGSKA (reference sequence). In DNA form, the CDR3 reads TGCAGTGCTAGGCGGGGGCTAGGAGTCACAGATACGCAGTATTTT. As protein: CSARRGLGVTDTQYF.

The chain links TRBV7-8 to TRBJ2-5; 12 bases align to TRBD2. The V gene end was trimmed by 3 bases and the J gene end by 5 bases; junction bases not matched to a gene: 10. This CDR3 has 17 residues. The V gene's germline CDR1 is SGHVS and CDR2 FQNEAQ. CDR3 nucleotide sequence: TGTGCCAGCAGCTTCTCTACGGGACTAGCGGGCAAGGAGACCCAGTACTTC. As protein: CASSFSTGLAGKETQYF. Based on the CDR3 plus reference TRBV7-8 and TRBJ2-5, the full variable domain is GAGVSQSPRYKVAKRGQDVALRCDPISGHVSLFWYQQALGQGPEFLTYFQNEAQLDKSGLPSDRFFAERPEGSVSTLKIQRTQQEDSAVYLCASSFSTGLAGKETQYFGPGTRLLVL.